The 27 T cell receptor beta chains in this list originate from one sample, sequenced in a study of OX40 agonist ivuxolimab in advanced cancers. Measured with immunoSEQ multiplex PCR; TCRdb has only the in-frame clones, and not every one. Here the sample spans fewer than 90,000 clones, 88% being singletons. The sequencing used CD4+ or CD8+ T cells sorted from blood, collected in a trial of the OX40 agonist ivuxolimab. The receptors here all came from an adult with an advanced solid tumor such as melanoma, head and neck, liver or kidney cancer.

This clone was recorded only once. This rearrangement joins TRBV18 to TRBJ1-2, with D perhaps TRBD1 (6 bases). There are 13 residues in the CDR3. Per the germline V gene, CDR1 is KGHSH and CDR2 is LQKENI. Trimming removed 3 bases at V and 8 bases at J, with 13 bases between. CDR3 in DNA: TGTGCCAGCTCACCCGACAGGCACAGGGGCTACACCTTC. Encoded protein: CASSPDRHRGYTF.

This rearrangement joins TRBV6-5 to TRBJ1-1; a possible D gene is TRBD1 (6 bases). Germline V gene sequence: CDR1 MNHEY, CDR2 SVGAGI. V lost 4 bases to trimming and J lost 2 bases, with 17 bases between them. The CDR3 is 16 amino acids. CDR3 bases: TGTGCCAGCAGTTTCATACAGGGAGGGGGTAACACTGAAGCTTTCTTT. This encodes CASSFIQGGGNTEAFF.

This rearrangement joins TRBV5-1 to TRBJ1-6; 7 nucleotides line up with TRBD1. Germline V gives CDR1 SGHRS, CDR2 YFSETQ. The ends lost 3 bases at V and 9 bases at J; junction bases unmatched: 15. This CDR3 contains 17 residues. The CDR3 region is CASSSGERVTGLSPLHF. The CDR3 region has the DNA TGCGCCAGCAGCTCCGGGGAGAGGGTGACAGGGCTTTCACCCCTCCACTTT. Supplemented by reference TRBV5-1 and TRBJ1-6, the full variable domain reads KAGVTQTPRYLIKTRGQQVTLSCSPISGHRSVSWYQQTPGQGLQFLFEYFSETQRNKGNFPGRFSGRQFSNSRSEMNVSTLELGDSALYLCASSSGERVTGLSPLHFGNGTRLTVT.

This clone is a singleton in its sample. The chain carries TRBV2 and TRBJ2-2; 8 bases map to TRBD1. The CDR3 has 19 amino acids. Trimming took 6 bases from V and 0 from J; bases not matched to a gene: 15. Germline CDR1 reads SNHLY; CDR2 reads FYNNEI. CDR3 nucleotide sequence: TGTGCCAGCAGCCTGGACAGGGACGACCCCCGTGCGAACACCGGGGAGCTGTTTTTT. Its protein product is CASSLDRDDPRANTGELFF.

DNA for the CDR3: TGCGCCAGCAGCTCGCTAGCGGGGGGCGGTATCGAGACCCAGTACTTC. Amino acids: CASSSLAGGGIETQYF. The chain is built from TRBV5-1 and TRBJ2-5; the match to TRBD2 covers 11 bases. Per the germline V gene, CDR1 is SGHRS and CDR2 is YFSETQ. The ends lost 3 bases at V and 5 bases at J; junction bases unmatched: 9. The CDR3 has 16 residues. Full variable domain (rest looked up from reference TRBV5-1 and TRBJ2-5): KAGVTQTPRYLIKTRGQQVTLSCSPISGHRSVSWYQQTPGQGLQFLFEYFSETQRNKGNFPGRFSGRQFSNSRSEMNVSTLELGDSALYLCASSSLAGGGIETQYFGPGTRLLVL.

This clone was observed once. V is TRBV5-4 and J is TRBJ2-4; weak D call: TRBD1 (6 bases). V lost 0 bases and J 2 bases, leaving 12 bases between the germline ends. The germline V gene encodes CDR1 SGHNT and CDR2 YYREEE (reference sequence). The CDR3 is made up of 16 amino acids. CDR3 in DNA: TGTGCCAGCAGCTTGGGGACAGCCTCAACCAAAAACATTCAGTACTTC. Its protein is CASSLGTASTKNIQYF.

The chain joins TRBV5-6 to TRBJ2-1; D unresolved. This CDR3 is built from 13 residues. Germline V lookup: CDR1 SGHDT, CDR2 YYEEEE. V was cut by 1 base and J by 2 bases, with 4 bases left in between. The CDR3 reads CASSLRTYNEQFF. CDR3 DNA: TGTGCCAGCAGCTTGCGAACCTACAATGAGCAGTTCTTC.

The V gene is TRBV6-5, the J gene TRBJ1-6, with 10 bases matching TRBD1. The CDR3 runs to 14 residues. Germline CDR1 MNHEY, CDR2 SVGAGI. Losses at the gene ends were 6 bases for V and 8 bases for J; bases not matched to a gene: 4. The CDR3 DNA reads TGTGCCAGCAGATGGACAGGGGGGGATTCACCCCTCCACTTT. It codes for CASRWTGGDSPLHF.

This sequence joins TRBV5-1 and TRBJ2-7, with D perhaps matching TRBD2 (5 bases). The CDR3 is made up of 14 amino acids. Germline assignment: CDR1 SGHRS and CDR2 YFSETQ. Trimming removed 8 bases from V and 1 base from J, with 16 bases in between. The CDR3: CASSLAVTSYEQYF. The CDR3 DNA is TGCGCCAGTTCCCTAGCCGTAACGTCCTACGAGCAGTACTTC.

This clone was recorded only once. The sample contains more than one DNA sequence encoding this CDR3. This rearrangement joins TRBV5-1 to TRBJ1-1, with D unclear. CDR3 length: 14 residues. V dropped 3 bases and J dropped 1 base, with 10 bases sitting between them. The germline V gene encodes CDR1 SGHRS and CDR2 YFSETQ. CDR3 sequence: CASSWDTGNTEAFF. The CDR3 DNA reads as TGCGCCAGCAGCTGGGATACTGGGAACACTGAAGCTTTCTTT.

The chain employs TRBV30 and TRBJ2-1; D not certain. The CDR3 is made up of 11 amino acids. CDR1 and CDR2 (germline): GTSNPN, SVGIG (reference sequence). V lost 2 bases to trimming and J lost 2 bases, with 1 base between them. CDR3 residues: CAWSPYNEQFF. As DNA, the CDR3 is TGTGCCTGGAGTCCCTACAATGAGCAGTTCTTC.

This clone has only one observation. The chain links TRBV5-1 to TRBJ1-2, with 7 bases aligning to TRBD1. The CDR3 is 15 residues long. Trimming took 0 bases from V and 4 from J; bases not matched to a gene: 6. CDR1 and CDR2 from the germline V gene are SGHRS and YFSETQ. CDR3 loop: CASSLATGQTYGYTF. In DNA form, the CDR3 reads TGCGCCAGCAGCTTGGCCACGGGACAGACCTATGGCTACACCTTC.

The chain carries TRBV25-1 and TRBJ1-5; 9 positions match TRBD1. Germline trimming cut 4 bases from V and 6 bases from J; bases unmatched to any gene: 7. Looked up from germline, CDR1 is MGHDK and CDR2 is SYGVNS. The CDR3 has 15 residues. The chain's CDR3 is CASSGRTGGGQPQHF. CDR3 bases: TGTGCCAGCAGTGGCCGTACAGGGGGCGGTCAGCCCCAGCATTTT.

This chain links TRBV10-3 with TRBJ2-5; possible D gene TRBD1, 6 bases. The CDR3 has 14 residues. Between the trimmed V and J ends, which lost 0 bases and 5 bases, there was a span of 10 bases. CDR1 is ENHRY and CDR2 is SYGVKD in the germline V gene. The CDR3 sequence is CAISESTQGETQYF. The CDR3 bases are TGTGCCATCAGTGAGTCGACTCAGGGGGAGACCCAGTACTTC.

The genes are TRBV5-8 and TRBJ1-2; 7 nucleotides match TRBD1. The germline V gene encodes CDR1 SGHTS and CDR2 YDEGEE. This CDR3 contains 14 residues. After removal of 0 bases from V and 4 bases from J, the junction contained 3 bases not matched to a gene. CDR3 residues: CASSLVGQSYGYTF. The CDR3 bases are TGTGCCAGCAGCTTGGTGGGACAGAGCTATGGCTACACCTTC.

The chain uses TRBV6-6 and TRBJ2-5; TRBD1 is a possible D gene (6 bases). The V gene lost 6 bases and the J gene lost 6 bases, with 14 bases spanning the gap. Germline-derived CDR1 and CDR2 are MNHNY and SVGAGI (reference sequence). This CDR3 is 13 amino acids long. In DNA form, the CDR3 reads TGTGCCAGCAGCCTCATTCAGGGGCAGACCCAGTACTTC. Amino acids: CASSLIQGQTQYF.

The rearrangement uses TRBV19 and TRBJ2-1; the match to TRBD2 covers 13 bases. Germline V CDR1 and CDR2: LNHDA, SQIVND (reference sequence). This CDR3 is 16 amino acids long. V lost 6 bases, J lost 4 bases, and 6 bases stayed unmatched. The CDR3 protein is CASSLRLAGGYNEQFF. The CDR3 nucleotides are TGTGCCAGTAGCCTTCGACTAGCGGGGGGTTACAATGAGCAGTTCTTC.

The CDR3 sequence: CASSAQGLRNQPQHF. The CDR3 DNA follows: TGTGCCAGCAGCGCCCAGGGACTTCGGAATCAGCCCCAGCATTTT. The J gene is TRBJ1-5, the V gene TRBV2, with D perhaps TRBD1 (5 bases). Trimming shortened V by 6 bases and J by 4 bases, and 16 bases separated the two germline ends. Per the germline V gene, CDR1 is SNHLY and CDR2 is FYNNEI. There are 15 residues in the CDR3.

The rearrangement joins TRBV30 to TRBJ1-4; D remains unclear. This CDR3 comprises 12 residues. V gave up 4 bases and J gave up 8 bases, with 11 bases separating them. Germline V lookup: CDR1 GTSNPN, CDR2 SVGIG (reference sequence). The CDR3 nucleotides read TGTGCCTGGAAAAACTTTCGAGAAAAACTGTTTTTT. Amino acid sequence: CAWKNFREKLFF. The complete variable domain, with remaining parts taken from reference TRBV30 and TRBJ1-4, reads SQTIHQWPATLVQPVGSPLSLECTVEGTSNPNLYWYRQAAGRGLQLLFYSVGIGQISSEVPQNLSASRPQDRQFILSSKKLLLSDSGFYLCAWKNFREKLFFGSGTQLSVL.

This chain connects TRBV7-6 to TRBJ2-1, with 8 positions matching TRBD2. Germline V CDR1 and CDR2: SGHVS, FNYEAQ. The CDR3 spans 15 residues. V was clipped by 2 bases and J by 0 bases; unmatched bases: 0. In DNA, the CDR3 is TGTGCCAGCAGCTTAAGCGGGAGCTCCTACAATGAGCAGTTCTTC. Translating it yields CASSLSGSSYNEQFF.

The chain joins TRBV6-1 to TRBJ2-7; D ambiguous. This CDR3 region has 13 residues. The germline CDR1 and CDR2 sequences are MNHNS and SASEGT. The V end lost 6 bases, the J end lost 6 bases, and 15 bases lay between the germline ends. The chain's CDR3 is CASRSKDVGEQYF. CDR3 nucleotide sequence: TGTGCCAGCAGGTCGAAGGACGTAGGCGAGCAGTACTTC.

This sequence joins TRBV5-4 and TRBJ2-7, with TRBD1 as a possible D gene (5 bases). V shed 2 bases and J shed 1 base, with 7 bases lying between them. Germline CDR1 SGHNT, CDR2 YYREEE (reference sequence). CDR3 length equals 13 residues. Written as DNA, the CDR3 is TGTGCCAGCAGCTTCAGGGCTTCCTACGAGCAGTACTTC. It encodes CASSFRASYEQYF.

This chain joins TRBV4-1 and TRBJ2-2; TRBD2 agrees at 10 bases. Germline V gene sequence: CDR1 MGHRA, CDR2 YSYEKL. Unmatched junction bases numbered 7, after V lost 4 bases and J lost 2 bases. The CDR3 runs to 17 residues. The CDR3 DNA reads TGCGCCAGCAGCCCCTATTCTAGCGGGGGAAACACCGGGGAGCTGTTTTTT. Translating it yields CASSPYSSGGNTGELFF.

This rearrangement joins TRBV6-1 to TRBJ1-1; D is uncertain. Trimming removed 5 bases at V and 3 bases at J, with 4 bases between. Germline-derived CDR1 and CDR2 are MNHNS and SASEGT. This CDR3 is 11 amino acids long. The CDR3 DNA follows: TGTGCCAGCAGTTACGACACTGAAGCTTTCTTT. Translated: CASSYDTEAFF.

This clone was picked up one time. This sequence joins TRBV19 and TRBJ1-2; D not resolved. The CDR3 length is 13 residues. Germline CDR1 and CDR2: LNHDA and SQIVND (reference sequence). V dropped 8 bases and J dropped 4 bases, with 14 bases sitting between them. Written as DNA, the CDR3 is TGTGCCAGTGCTCCTGGGGTGGGCTATGGCTACACCTTC. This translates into CASAPGVGYGYTF.

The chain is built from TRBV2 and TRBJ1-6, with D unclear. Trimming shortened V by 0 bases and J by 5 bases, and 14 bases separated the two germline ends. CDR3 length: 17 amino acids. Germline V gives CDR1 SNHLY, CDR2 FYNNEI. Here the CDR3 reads CASSEAWFRADNSPLHF. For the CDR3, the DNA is TGTGCCAGCAGTGAAGCGTGGTTCAGAGCCGATAATTCACCCCTCCACTTT.

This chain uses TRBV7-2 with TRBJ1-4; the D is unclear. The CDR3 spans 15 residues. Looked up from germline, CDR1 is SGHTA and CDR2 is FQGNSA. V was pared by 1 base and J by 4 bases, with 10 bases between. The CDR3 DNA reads TGTGCCAGCAGCTTAGATCAGTCTTATAATGAAAAACTGTTTTTT. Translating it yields CASSLDQSYNEKLFF.